This TCR beta chain was recorded in a study of blood T cell repertoires in COVID-19. TCRdb keeps only in-frame clones here, not all; method: immunoSEQ multiplex PCR. The sample records fewer than 350,000 clones, around 84% being singletons. The ends were cut back, 5 bases at V and 0 bases at J, with 4 bases in the middle. The CDR3 sequence is 13 residues long. Adults between about 18 and 95 years of age took part from 20 to 25 US areas. Recovery among Cohort 3 donors was established by two negative PCRs, clearance, or symptom resolution. This chain connects TRBV12-3 or TRBV12-4 to TRBJ1-4; D ambiguous. The TCR was taken from a woman in her forties or fifties who had recovered from COVID-19. The sequencing sample was made of PBMCs or T cells enriched from blood (not recorded which). The CDR3 DNA reads as TGTGCCAGCAGTCCGTCAACTAATGAAAAACTGTTTTTT. Translation gives CASSPSTNEKLFF.